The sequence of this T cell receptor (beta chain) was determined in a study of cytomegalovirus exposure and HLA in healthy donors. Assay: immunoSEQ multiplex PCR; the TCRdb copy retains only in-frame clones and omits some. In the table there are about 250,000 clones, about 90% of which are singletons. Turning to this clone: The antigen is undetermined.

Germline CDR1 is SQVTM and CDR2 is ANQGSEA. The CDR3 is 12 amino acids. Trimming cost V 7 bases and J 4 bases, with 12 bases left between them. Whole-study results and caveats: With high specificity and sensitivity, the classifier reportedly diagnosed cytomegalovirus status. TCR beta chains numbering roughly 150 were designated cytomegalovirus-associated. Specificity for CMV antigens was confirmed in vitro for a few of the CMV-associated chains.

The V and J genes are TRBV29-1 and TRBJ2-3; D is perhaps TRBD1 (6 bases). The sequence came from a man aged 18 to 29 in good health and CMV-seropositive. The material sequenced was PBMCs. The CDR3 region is CSGAGASDTQYF. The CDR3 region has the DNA TGCAGCGGGGCAGGGGCCTCAGATACGCAGTATTTT.